Below, one T cell receptor beta chain is given with its context. The target antigen is unknown. This CDR3 is 14 amino acids long. The germline V gene has CDR1 SGHRS and CDR2 YFSETQ. V lost 4 bases and J lost 2, with 13 bases in between. From RNA transcripts, TCR beta CDR3 regions were amplified. The TCR CDR3 first-round RT-PCR relied on the HTBI primer set. TCRdb ran MiXCR on the multiplex PCR reads and lists one entry per CDR3 protein. The sample records approximately 420,000 distinct CDR3 sequences, about 15% being singletons. The diagnoses drew upon clinical symptoms, serum thyroxine and TRAb, thyroid ultrasound and orbital computed tomography. PBMCs came from 9 to 10 ml fresh peripheral blood. The record originates from a study of T cells in Graves' hyperthyroidism and ophthalmopathy. General observations from the study: The model foresaw ophthalmopathy a median around 6.4 months prior to onset. Most clonotypes that expanded in the thyroid above 0.001 also showed up in blood.

The V call is TRBV5-1, the J call TRBJ2-7; D call uncertain. Sequencing was carried out using blood. This TCR derives from a woman under 40 with Graves' hyperthyroidism. Here the CDR3 reads CASSVEEKPYEQYF. CDR3 nucleotides: TGCGCCAGCAGCGTCGAGGAGAAGCCCTACGAGCAGTACTTC.